Below are 14 T cell receptor beta chains sequenced from a single sample in a study of T cell responses to AZD1222 COVID-19 vaccine. Using immunoSEQ multiplex PCR, the repertoire was profiled, and TCRdb retains in-frame clones only, with some absent. The sample yields some 80,000 clones, about nine tenths seen once. Here the sequenced sample was peripheral blood, taken 28 days after the second dose of the MenACWY control vaccine. Receptor source: an adult who received the MenACWY meningococcal vaccine as a control.

This rearrangement joins TRBV28 to TRBJ2-1, with 11 bases that match TRBD2. V lost 7 bases, J lost 9 bases, and 14 bases stayed unmatched. The CDR3 totals 16 residues. Germline CDR1 MDHEN, CDR2 SYDVKM. The CDR3 nucleotides read TGTGCCAGCACCTTTAGCGGGGGGGCCAAGACGGGTGAGCAGTTCTTC. This codes for CASTFSGGAKTGEQFF.

This clone has more than one count but fewer than ten. The chain employs TRBV27 and TRBJ2-7; 7 nucleotides align to TRBD1. The CDR3 covers 16 residues. V was pared by 2 bases and J by 5 bases, with 12 bases of the junction left unmatched. Germline CDR1 reads MNHEY; CDR2 reads SMNVEV (reference sequence). The CDR3 sequence is CASSLGLNRGLHEQYF. DNA for the CDR3: TGTGCCAGCAGTTTAGGCCTTAACAGGGGTTTGCACGAGCAGTACTTC.

The chain recombines TRBV13 with TRBJ2-2, with a weak D call TRBD2 (6 bases). The CDR3 is made up of 14 amino acids. Per the germline V gene, CDR1 is PRHDT and CDR2 is FYEKMQ (reference sequence). Deletions cut 5 bases from V and 3 bases from J, with 10 bases between. The CDR3 DNA is TGTGCCAGCAGCCTCGGGACTTACACCGGGGAGCTGTTTTTT. Its translation is CASSLGTYTGELFF.

V usage is TRBV6-5 and J usage is TRBJ2-7; the match to TRBD1 covers 11 bases. With V trimmed by 8 bases and J by 6 bases, 9 bases remained unmatched. The CDR3 spans 14 residues. The germline V gene encodes CDR1 MNHEY and CDR2 SVGAGI. CDR3 coding DNA: TGTGCCAGCGCCCGGGACAGGGGGGCTCCCGAGCAGTACTTC. Amino acid sequence: CASARDRGAPEQYF.

The chain couples TRBV7-2 to TRBJ2-1; D is possibly TRBD2 (5 bases). Germline V gene data show CDR1 as SGHTA and CDR2 as FQGNSA. The CDR3 spans 14 residues. V was shortened by 4 bases and J by 1 base, with 8 bases between the two germline ends. The CDR3 DNA reads TGTGCCAGCAGCTCGGGATTTTCCTACAATGAGCAGTTCTTC. Translated: CASSSGFSYNEQFF.

The genes are TRBV3-1 (or the pseudogene TRBV3-2) and TRBJ2-3; TRBD1 agrees at 10 bases. J was trimmed by 5 bases and V by 3 bases; bases with no gene match: 2. The germline V gene encodes CDR1 LGHDT and CDR2 YNNKEL (reference sequence). This CDR3 is built from 14 residues. The CDR3 loop is CASSHGQGEDTQYF. The CDR3 DNA reads as TGTGCCAGCAGCCATGGACAGGGGGAAGATACGCAGTATTTT.

For the CDR3, the DNA is TGTGCCAGTAGCTCCCGGGGGCGTCCGGGGCAAGAGACCCAGTACTTC. It specifies CASSSRGRPGQETQYF. This chain links TRBV19 with TRBJ2-5, with D possibly being TRBD1 or TRBD2 (6 bases each). This CDR3 comprises 16 residues. From germline, CDR1 is LNHDA and CDR2 SQIVND (reference sequence). Trimming removed 6 bases at V and 2 bases at J, with 19 bases between.

Only one count was recorded for this clone. The chain joins TRBV4-3 to TRBJ2-1; TRBD1 is a possible D gene (6 bases). Trimming stripped 1 base from V and 3 bases from J, with 13 bases between. Germline V gene lookup returns CDR1 LGHNA and CDR2 YSLEER. The CDR3 runs to 16 residues. The CDR3 bases are TGCGCCAGCAGCCAAGCTGTGGGGGCCGGCTACAATGAGCAGTTCTTC. It yields the protein CASSQAVGAGYNEQFF.

J is TRBJ1-2 and V is TRBV4-1, with D uncertain. This CDR3 has 15 amino acids. Trimming pared 0 bases from V and 3 bases from J, leaving 11 bases between. CDR1 is MGHRA, CDR2 YSYEKL, per germline. CDR3: CASSQDEGTYYGYTF. The CDR3 nucleotides read TGCGCCAGCAGCCAAGATGAGGGAACTTACTATGGCTACACCTTC.

In this sample, this clone turned up once. This sequence joins TRBV15 and TRBJ2-1; 8 bases fit TRBD2. V lost 0 bases and J lost 4; bases outside the gene matches: 11. The CDR3 has 18 residues. Germline CDR1 and CDR2: LNHNV and YYDKDF (reference sequence). Here the CDR3 DNA reads TGTGCCACCAGCAGAGATCTTTCCCAGCGGGGGACATACAATGAGCAGTTCTTC. It codes for CATSRDLSQRGTYNEQFF.

The genes are TRBV9 and TRBJ1-2, with unresolved D. The germline V gene encodes CDR1 SGDLS and CDR2 YYNGEE. The ends were cut back, 2 bases at V and 8 bases at J, with 10 bases in the middle. There are 12 residues in the CDR3. CDR3 nucleotides: TGTGCCAGCAGCGTGGGTTCTTTCGGCTACACCTTC. This translates into CASSVGSFGYTF.

The rearrangement links TRBV5-1 to TRBJ1-2, with TRBD1 identical over 8 bases. Germline lookup yields CDR1 SGHRS and CDR2 YFSETQ. V lost 0 bases to trimming and J lost 0 bases; unmatched junction nucleotides: 7. There are 17 residues in the CDR3. The chain's CDR3 is CASSLAPQGAPNYGYTF. DNA of the CDR3: TGCGCCAGCAGCTTGGCCCCCCAGGGGGCCCCTAACTATGGCTACACCTTC.

The genes are TRBV29-1 and TRBJ2-7, with D maybe TRBD1 (7 bases). The germline CDR1 and CDR2 sequences are SQVTM and ANQGSEA. The CDR3 covers 14 residues. V lost 4 bases and J 3 bases, leaving 16 bases between the germline ends. CDR3 DNA sequence: TGCAGCGTTGGGGGGGACAGCAATGTCTACGAGCAGTACTTC. Amino acid sequence: CSVGGDSNVYEQYF.

This sequence joins TRBV4-2 and TRBJ1-1; a possible D gene is TRBD1 (5 bases). This CDR3 spans 15 amino acids. CDR1 and CDR2 (germline): LGHNA, YNFKEQ. V was pared by 2 bases and J by 10 bases, with 20 bases between. The CDR3 DNA is TGTGCCAGCAGCCAAACAAGTAACAGGCCCCAGGGAGCTTTCTTT. As protein: CASSQTSNRPQGAFF.